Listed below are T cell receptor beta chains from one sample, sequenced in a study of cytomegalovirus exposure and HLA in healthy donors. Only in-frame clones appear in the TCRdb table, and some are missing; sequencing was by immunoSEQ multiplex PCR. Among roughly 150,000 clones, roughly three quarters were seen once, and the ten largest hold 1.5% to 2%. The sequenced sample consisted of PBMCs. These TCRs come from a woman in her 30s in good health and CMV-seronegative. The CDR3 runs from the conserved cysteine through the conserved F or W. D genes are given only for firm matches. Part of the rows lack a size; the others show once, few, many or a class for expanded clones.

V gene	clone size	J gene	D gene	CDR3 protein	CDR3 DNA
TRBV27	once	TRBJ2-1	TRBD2	CASSLEPETSQQFF	TGTGCCAGCAGTTTAGAGCCTGAGACTAGCCAGCAGTTCTTC
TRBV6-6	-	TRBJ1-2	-	CASSRIATGINYGYTF	TGTGCCAGTTCTAGAATCGCGACGGGTATTAACTATGGCTACACCTTC
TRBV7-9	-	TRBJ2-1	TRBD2	CASSLKRGGLAEQFF	TGTGCCAGCAGCTTAAAGCGGGGGGGACTCGCTGAGCAGTTCTTC
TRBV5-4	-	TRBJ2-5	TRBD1	CAGGRGQGIQETQYF	TGTGCCGGGGGGCGTGGACAGGGGATACAAGAGACCCAGTACTTC
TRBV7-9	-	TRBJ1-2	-	CASSYMAKNLKNYGYTF	TGTGCCAGCAGCTACATGGCCAAGAACCTCAAGAACTATGGCTACACCTTC
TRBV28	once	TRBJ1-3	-	CASSPFGAGIGNTIYF	TGTGCCAGCAGCCCATTTGGGGCAGGGATTGGAAACACCATATATTTT
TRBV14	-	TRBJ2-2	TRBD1	CASKAGGQTGELFF	TGTGCCAGCAAGGCAGGGGGACAAACCGGGGAGCTGTTTTTT
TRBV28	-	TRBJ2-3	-	CASSSLRQTSTDTQYF	TGTGCCAGCAGTTCCCTTCGACAGACTAGCACAGATACGCAGTATTTT
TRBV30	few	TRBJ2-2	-	CAWTMGLYAGELFF	TGTGCCTGGACCATGGGACTGTACGCCGGGGAGCTGTTTTTT
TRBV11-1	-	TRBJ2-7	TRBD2	CASSPGLAGGREQYF	TGTGCCAGCAGCCCGGGACTAGCGGGAGGAAGGGAGCAGTACTTC
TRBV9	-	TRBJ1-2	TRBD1	CASSVGAGGMLISYGYTF	TGTGCCAGCAGCGTAGGTGCAGGGGGGATGTTAATTAGCTATGGCTACACCTTC
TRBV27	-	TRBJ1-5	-	CASSFAGQPQHF	TGTGCCAGCAGTTTCGCGGGTCAGCCCCAGCATTTT
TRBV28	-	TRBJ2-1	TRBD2	CASSLSSSGRLGEQFF	TGTGCCAGCAGTTTATCAAGTAGCGGGAGGCTTGGCGAGCAGTTCTTC
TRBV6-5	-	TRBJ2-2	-	CASSYFRVETGELFF	TGTGCCAGCAGTTACTTCCGGGTCGAGACCGGGGAGCTGTTTTTT
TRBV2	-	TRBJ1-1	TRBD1	CASLRGRSTEAFF	TGTGCCAGTCTCAGGGGGCGGTCCACTGAAGCTTTCTTT
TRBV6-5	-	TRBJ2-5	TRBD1	CASTHRQGRETQYF	TGTGCCAGCACCCACCGACAGGGAAGGGAGACCCAGTACTTC
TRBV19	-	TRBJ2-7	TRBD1	CASSFGQGPYEQYF	TGTGCCAGTAGCTTCGGACAGGGCCCCTACGAGCAGTACTTC
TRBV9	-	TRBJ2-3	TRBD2	CASSFRTSTDTQYF	TGTGCCAGCAGCTTCCGGACTAGTACAGATACGCAGTATTTT
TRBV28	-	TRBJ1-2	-	CASSLHNYGYTF	TGTGCCAGCAGTTTACATAACTATGGCTACACCTTC
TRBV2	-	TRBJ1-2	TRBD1	CASRGQGAYGYTF	TGTGCCAGCAGGGGACAGGGGGCCTATGGCTACACCTTC
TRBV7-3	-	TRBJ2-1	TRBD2	CASSFGTSENEQFF	TGTGCCAGCAGCTTCGGGACTAGCGAAAATGAGCAGTTCTTC
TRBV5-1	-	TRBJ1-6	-	CASSFQEQGNNSPLHF	TGCGCCAGCAGCTTTCAAGAGCAGGGCAATAATTCACCCCTCCACTTT
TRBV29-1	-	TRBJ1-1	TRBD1	CSVRKGADTEAFF	TGCAGCGTTAGAAAGGGGGCGGACACTGAAGCTTTCTTT
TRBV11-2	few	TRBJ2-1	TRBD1	CASSLAGTGGNEQFF	TGTGCCAGCAGCTTAGCCGGGACAGGGGGCAATGAGCAGTTCTTC
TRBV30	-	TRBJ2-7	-	CAWTSGPAYEQYF	TGTGCCTGGACGTCCGGTCCCGCCTACGAGCAGTACTTC
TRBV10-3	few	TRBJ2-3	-	CAISEKDGGDTDTQYF	TGTGCCATCAGTGAGAAAGACGGAGGGGACACAGATACGCAGTATTTT
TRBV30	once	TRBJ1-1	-	CAWSRVNTEAFF	TGTGCCTGGAGTCGGGTGAACACTGAAGCTTTCTTT
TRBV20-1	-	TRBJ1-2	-	CSAGDSYGYTF	TGCAGTGCTGGTGACAGTTATGGCTACACCTTC
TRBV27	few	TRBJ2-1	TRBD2	CASTKGLEQFF	TGTGCCAGCACCAAGGGACTAGAGCAGTTCTTC
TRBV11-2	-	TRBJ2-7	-	CASSPDGLRYEQYF	TGTGCCAGCAGCCCCGACGGACTTCGGTACGAGCAGTACTTC
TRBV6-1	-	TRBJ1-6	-	CASSVQGSGNSPLHF	TGTGCCAGCAGTGTCCAGGGGTCGGGGAATTCACCCCTCCACTTT
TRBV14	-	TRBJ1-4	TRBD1	CASSPGQTYEKLFF	TGTGCCAGCAGTCCGGGACAGACATATGAAAAACTGTTTTTT
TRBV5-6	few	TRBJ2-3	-	CASIYRSGTDTQYF	TGTGCCAGCATTTATAGGAGTGGCACAGATACGCAGTATTTT
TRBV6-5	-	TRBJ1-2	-	CASTSQASYGYTF	TGTGCCAGCACCTCACAGGCGAGCTATGGCTACACCTTC
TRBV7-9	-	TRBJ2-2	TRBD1	CSSSLGDRDAGELFF	TGTTCCAGCAGCTTGGGGGACAGGGACGCCGGGGAGCTGTTTTTT
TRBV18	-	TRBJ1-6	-	CASSPEGRSPLHF	TGTGCCAGCTCACCAGAGGGTAGATCACCCCTCCACTTT
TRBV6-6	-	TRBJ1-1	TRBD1	CASGDRVGNTEAFF	TGTGCCAGCGGAGACAGGGTTGGGAACACTGAAGCTTTCTTT
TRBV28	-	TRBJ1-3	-	CASSPQGSGNTIYF	TGTGCCAGCAGTCCACAGGGCTCTGGAAACACCATATATTTT
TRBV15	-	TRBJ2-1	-	CATSRDAGSWGEQFF	TGTGCCACCAGCAGAGATGCGGGGTCATGGGGTGAGCAGTTCTTC
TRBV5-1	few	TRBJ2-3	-	CASLGQADTQYF	TGCGCCAGCCTAGGACAAGCGGATACGCAGTATTTT
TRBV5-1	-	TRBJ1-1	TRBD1	CASSRDRGDTEAFF	TGCGCCAGCAGCAGGGACAGGGGGGACACTGAAGCTTTCTTT
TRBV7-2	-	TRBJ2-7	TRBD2	CASSWTSGTYEQYF	TGTGCCAGCAGTTGGACTAGCGGGACCTACGAGCAGTACTTC
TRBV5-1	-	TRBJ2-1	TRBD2	CASSLSSGTSYNEQFF	TGCGCCAGCAGCTTGTCTAGCGGGACCTCCTACAATGAGCAGTTCTTC
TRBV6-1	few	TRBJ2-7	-	CASSPGNSYEQYF	TGTGCCAGCAGTCCGGGAAACTCCTACGAGCAGTACTTC
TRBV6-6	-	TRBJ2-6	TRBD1	CATEDRAGANVLTF	TGTGCCACCGAAGACAGGGCTGGGGCCAACGTCCTGACTTTC
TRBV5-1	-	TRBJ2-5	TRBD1	CASSLGTGGAGYF	TGCGCCAGCAGCTTGGGAACAGGGGGCGCGGGGTACTTC
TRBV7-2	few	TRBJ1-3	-	CASSFFYGREVRGNTIYF	TGTGCCAGCAGCTTTTTCTACGGGCGGGAGGTGCGTGGAAACACCATATATTTT
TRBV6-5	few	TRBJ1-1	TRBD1	CASSTQGENTEAFF	TGTGCCAGCAGTACACAGGGGGAGAACACTGAAGCTTTCTTT
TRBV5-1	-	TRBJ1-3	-	CASSLDGFFGNTIYF	TGCGCCAGCAGCTTGGACGGTTTCTTTGGAAACACCATATATTTT
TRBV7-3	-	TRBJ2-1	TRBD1	CASSQGSGTGNEQFF	TGTGCCAGCAGCCAAGGGTCCGGGACAGGGAATGAGCAGTTCTTC
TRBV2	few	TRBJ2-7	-	CASSETEPWYF	TGTGCCAGCAGTGAAACTGAACCGTGGTACTTC
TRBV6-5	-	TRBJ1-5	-	CASKPGGFGNQPQHF	TGTGCCAGCAAACCGGGAGGCTTCGGCAATCAGCCCCAGCATTTT
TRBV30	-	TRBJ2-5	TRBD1	CAWTGGAKTQYF	TGTGCCTGGACAGGGGGCGCAAAGACCCAGTACTTC
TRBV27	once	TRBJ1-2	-	CASSLEAHPTIGYTF	TGTGCCAGCAGTTTAGAAGCCCACCCCACTATCGGCTACACCTTC
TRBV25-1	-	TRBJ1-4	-	CASRETGTDEKLFF	TGTGCCAGCAGGGAAACAGGGACCGATGAAAAACTGTTTTTT
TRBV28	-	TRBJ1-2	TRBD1	CASSFQGQAWRGYTF	TGTGCCAGCAGTTTCCAGGGACAGGCCTGGAGGGGCTACACCTTC
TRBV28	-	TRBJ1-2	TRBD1	CASSLSGQGGYGYTF	TGTGCCAGCAGTTTATCGGGACAGGGAGGCTATGGCTACACCTTC